This T cell receptor beta chain stems from a study of vaccination and CD4 T cells after COVID-19. Study-level information: After nasal swab PCR-confirmed SARS-CoV-2, roughly 10 convalescents had mild disease and one severe.

Described treatment: approximately 9-day PBMC culture with coronavirus spike peptide pools or control peptides (ViraFEST assay). In regard to this clonotype: Its antigen is undetermined.

Trimming at V came to 8 bases and at J to 6 bases, leaving 6 bases not matched to a gene. From germline, CDR1 is MDHEN and CDR2 SYDVKM. This CDR3 spans 13 amino acids. The Oncomine TCR Beta short-read assay was applied to DNA of cultured CD4+ T cells. MiXCR was run by TCRdb on the PCR reads, yielding one entry per CDR3 protein. This sample has approximately 19,000 distinct CDR3 sequences, with 60% to 70% found just once. Sequencing used CD4+ T cells from blood, cultured in vitro. The receptor was derived from a human donor who had recovered from COVID-19. The J gene is TRBJ1-1, the V gene TRBV28, with 10 bases aligning to TRBD1. The CDR3: CASCTGQGSEAFF. Written as DNA, the CDR3 is TGTGCCAGCTGCACGGGACAGGGGTCTGAAGCTTTCTTT. The full variable domain, completed using reference TRBV28 and TRBJ1-1, is DVKVTQSSRYLVKRTGEKVFLECVQDMDHENMFWYRQDPGLGLRLIYFSYDVKMKEKGDIPEGYSVSREKKERFSLILESASTNQTSMYLCASCTGQGSEAFFGQGTRLTVV.